Included here is one TCR beta chain sequence, with context. This clonotype has just one count. The clone's antigen remains unknown. Base-call qualities are not available, and no considerably larger clone is one nucleotide away. A lone read offers only weak evidence. Systemically healthy Caucasian individuals from Russia, some 36 in total and aged about 6 to 95 years, were included as donors. Each donor gave about 9.2 milliliters of peripheral blood, drawn into EDTA-treated Vacutainer tubes. Ficoll-Paque density-gradient centrifugation was used to isolate PBMCs, with at least 7 million per sample. Total RNA was extracted from PBMCs with Trizol reagent, with at least 5 micrograms obtained per sample. For every donor, flow cytometry on a PBMC aliquot measured the percentage of naive CD45RAhigh/CD27high T cells. This record belongs to a study of blood T cells in healthy people across ages (dated by TCRdb to 2013 to 2016). Study-level background: In model experiments, template switching captured roughly one uniquely barcoded TCR beta cDNA molecule for every two T cells. Donors of different ages were randomly distributed across sequencing lanes to avoid experimental bias. The study measured age-related changes in TCR beta repertoire diversity using deep sequencing normalized with unique cDNA molecular identifiers. The donors were divided into four age groups: young (average around 15 years), middle-aged (about 39), aged (62) and long-lived (around 80). Using the same blood draw, the study looked at two additional independent replicas of 1 million unique cDNA reads for two donors, one aged 18 to 30 and the other aged 80 or older.

Including the terminal cysteine and phenylalanine, the CDR3 comprises 15 residues. The retained sequence is limited to the CDR3, 45 bases, with the frame set at the first base. Via the germline V gene, CDR1 is MNHEY and CDR2 SVGEGT. Trimming removed 6 bases from V and 2 bases from J; the gene matches leave 9 bases unexplained. Broader findings and caveats from the paper: The percentage of naive T cells measured by flow cytometry correlated strongly with observed TCR beta diversity. Observed TCR beta diversity per million T cells fell roughly linearly with age, and a significant reduction was already apparent by age around 39. Compared with the aged group, more naive CD4+ T cells, fewer expanded clones and increased TCR diversity were shown by the long-lived group, suggesting age selection. Since profiling was done on bulk unsorted PBMCs, naive and antigen-experienced compartments could not be conclusively compared. Estimates of total diversity based on one million sequenced T cells were regarded as lower bounds and as underestimates. The CMV infection status of donors was not known, potentially confounding age-related changes in expanded clonotypes.

The library was prepared using 5' RACE. Sequenced using an Illumina HiSeq 2500. A second about 7 to 11 cycle PCR used a sample-barcoded 5' primer and a J-beta primer mix. Each TCR beta cDNA molecule received a unique molecular identifier from a template-switch 5' adaptor carrying 12 random nucleotides. Each sample yielded at least 3 million CDR3-containing paired-end reads. The Mint cDNA synthesis kit, primed by a TRBC-specific oligonucleotide, was used to synthesize first-strand cDNA from all RNA. Following uracil-DNA glycosylase treatment, a first 18-cycle PCR with universal primers M1SS and BC2_uni_R was performed on all cDNA. The authors' analysis ran thus. For normalization, 1 million high-quality reads were randomly selected from each sample, with every read carrying a distinct molecular identifier. Instead of being binned into consensus sequences, reads that shared molecular identifiers were thrown out. CDR3 identification, clonotype clustering and error correction used MiTCR with a Q25 quality threshold and the strictest error-elimination algorithm. A nonparametric unseen species model using Euler transformation provided a lower-bound estimate of total TCR beta diversity. TCRdb ran its own pipeline on the public reads, namely fastp trimming at Q25 and MiXCR clone calling, and kept in-frame beta chains. Each CDR3 protein appears once, grouped with its most common genes and DNA. These V and J calls derive from TCRdb rather than the authors' analysis. The sample table records about 680,000 distinct CDR3 sequences; around 49% of these occur just once. Roughly a third of the sample rests with the top ten.

The sequenced sample was blood. The V and J segments used are TRBV6-2 or TRBV6-3 and TRBJ2-5, with 7 junctional bases fitting TRBD1. The sequence came from an older woman in good health. CDR3 region: CASRDTGVGQETQYF. The DNA reads TGTGCCAGCAGGGATACAGGGGTGGGGCAAGAGACCCAGTACTTC.